Only one count was recorded for the clone carrying this T cell receptor beta chain. Its antigen remains unidentified. The sample is drawn from a study of chemoradiotherapy in HPV16-positive cancers. General observations from the study: HPV-specific T cells were functionally defined from only two HPV16-positive patients. For HPV16-positive patients, expanding HPV-responsive T cells associated with longer recurrence-free survival. Candidate HPV-specific clones and E7-related TCR motifs grew in tumor during treatment.

Trimming removed 4 bases from V and 1 base from J, with 11 bases in between. The CDR3 loop spans 14 amino acids. CDR1 and CDR2 (germline): WNHNN, SYGVQD (reference sequence). Repeated repertoire sampling spanned the course of chemoradiotherapy. Sequenced by immunoSEQ multiplex PCR; TCRdb stores in-frame clones only, minus some. The table records about 68,000 clones, roughly 86% of them present only once. This sequence joins TRBV10-1 and TRBJ2-7; possibly TRBD1 for D (6 bases). The TCR originated in a human donor with HPV-associated anogenital cancer. The sample here was blood, taken from a patient who underwent chemoradiotherapy. CDR3 coding DNA: TGCGCCAGCAGTGCGACGGACAGATCCTACGAGCAGTACTTC. Amino acids: CASSATDRSYEQYF.